The 30 T cell receptor beta chains presented below share a single source sample, sequenced in a study of T-cell reconstitution after alpha-beta-depleted transplantation in children (dated by TCRdb to 2016 to 2017). The sample's treatment or condition, from its label and the paper: allogeneic hematopoietic cell transplantation with graft depleted of TCRalphabeta T cells and CD19 B cells. To prepare the library, PCR was applied. Reads for this sample came from an Illumina HiSeq 2500. TCR libraries were prepared with molecular barcoding, using unique molecular identifiers to normalize TCRbeta repertoire quantification. TCRdb applied fastp at Q25 and MiXCR to the public reads, then kept only in-frame beta chains. A single entry per CDR3 protein holds the most common genes and DNA from its merged rows. A total of 800,000 to 1,000,000 distinct CDR3 sequences appear in this sample, about 26% of them only once. 25% to 35% of the sample is held by the ten biggest clonotypes.

The specimen comprised PBMCs, mostly from graft donor cells, sampled 360 days after TCRalphabeta/CD19-depleted stem cell transplant. Receptor source: a boy under two years old who had a stem cell transplant for SCID, so the T cells may come from the graft donor.

Remarks on this clonotype: One end of the junction varies from germline; a read error may be responsible. V is TRBV15 and J is TRBJ2-1, with D possibly TRBD2 on 5 matching bases. Germline V gene data show CDR1 as LNHNV and CDR2 as YYDKDF (reference sequence). This CDR3 has 13 residues. The DNA of the CDR3 is TGTGCCACCAGCGGAGAACTACTAGGCGAGCAGTTCTTC. This translates into CATSGELLGEQFF.

This clonotype was seen only a few times. The rearrangement uses TRBV3-1 and TRBJ2-3; maybe TRBD2 (6 bases). The V end was cut by 5 bases, the J end by 0 bases, with 15 bases between. This CDR3 comprises 16 residues. The germline V gene encodes CDR1 LGHDT and CDR2 YNNKEL (reference sequence). The CDR3 reads CASSNPSGPSTDTQYF. CDR3 in DNA: TGTGCCAGCAGCAATCCGAGCGGGCCTAGCACAGATACGCAGTATTTT.

This clonotype was seen a handful of times. This chain uses TRBV12-3 or TRBV12-4 with TRBJ2-3; D is ambiguous. The CDR3 runs 16 residues. The V end was cut by 2 bases, the J end by 3 bases, with 15 bases between. The CDR3 protein is CASSLRLPTRTDTQYF. In DNA, the CDR3 is TGTGCCAGCAGTTTACGTCTACCCACCCGAACAGATACGCAGTATTTT.

The rearrangement links TRBV6-1 to TRBJ2-5; D possibly corresponds to TRBD2 (6 bases). This CDR3 comprises 15 residues. Germline V gives CDR1 MNHNS, CDR2 SASEGT. V lost 6 bases, J lost 5 bases, and 19 bases lay in between. The CDR3 DNA reads as TGTGCCAGCAGCCGATTCCGCGGGAACGGGGAGACCCAGTACTTC. This sequence encodes CASSRFRGNGETQYF.

This clonotype occurred a few times. The chain employs TRBV6-5 and TRBJ2-5; TRBD2 matches at 11 bases. Germline CDR1 and CDR2: MNHEY and SVGAGI. The CDR3 extends over 14 amino acids. Trimming cost V 2 bases and J 4 bases; bases outside gene matches: 0. DNA for the CDR3: TGTGCCAGCAGTTACCTAGCGGGGGGAGAGACCCAGTACTTC. Its protein product is CASSYLAGGETQYF.

This clonotype was observed a handful of times. This sequence joins TRBV7-8 and TRBJ2-1; 9 nucleotides agree with TRBD2. J lost 4 bases, V lost 1 base, and 5 bases had no gene match. The germline CDR1 and CDR2 sequences are SGHVS and FQNEAQ. The CDR3 is made up of 16 amino acids. The CDR3 is CASSLDSGGSYNEQFF. DNA for the CDR3: TGTGCCAGCAGCTTAGATAGCGGGGGTTCTTACAATGAGCAGTTCTTC. Filled out from reference TRBV7-8 and TRBJ2-1, the complete variable domain reads GAGVSQSPRYKVAKRGQDVALRCDPISGHVSLFWYQQALGQGPEFLTYFQNEAQLDKSGLPSDRFFAERPEGSVSTLKIQRTQQEDSAVYLCASSLDSGGSYNEQFFGPGTRLTVL.

This chain joins TRBV15 and TRBJ2-3; the D gene is possibly TRBD1 (5 bases). CDR3 length: 12 amino acids. Between the trimmed V and J ends, which lost 8 bases and 6 bases, there was a span of 12 bases. CDR1 and CDR2 from the germline V gene are LNHNV and YYDKDF (reference sequence). This chain's CDR3 is CATRQPKDTQYF. DNA of the CDR3: TGTGCCACCCGACAGCCAAAGGATACGCAGTATTTT. Full variable domain (missing parts from reference TRBV15 and TRBJ2-3): DAMVIQNPRYQVTQFGKPVTLSCSQTLNHNVMYWYQQKSSQAPKLLFHYYDKDFNNEADTPDNFQSRRPNTSFCFLDIRSPGLGDTAMYLCATRQPKDTQYFGPGTRLTVL.

This clonotype occurred once. The chain joins TRBV19 to TRBJ2-3, with 7 bases matching TRBD2. CDR1 and CDR2 from the germline V gene are LNHDA and SQIVND (reference sequence). Trimming removed 9 bases from V and 3 bases from J; junction bases left unmatched: 9. The CDR3 is 14 residues long. The CDR3 coding sequence is TGTGCCAGCCGTCCGGGGGGTGGGACAGATACGCAGTATTTT. The encoded protein is CASRPGGGTDTQYF.

This clonotype has only a few counts. J is TRBJ1-6 and V is TRBV5-1; D is unresolved. V shed 6 bases and J shed 9 bases, with 10 bases lying between them. CDR3 length: 12 residues. Germline V CDR1 and CDR2: SGHRS, YFSETQ. CDR3: CASTSGSSPLHF. CDR3 nucleotide sequence: TGCGCCAGCACTTCTGGCTCTTCACCCCTCCACTTT.

V gene TRBV20-1 combines with J gene TRBJ2-1, with D perhaps matching TRBD1 or TRBD2 (5 bases each). Looked up from germline, CDR1 is DFQATT and CDR2 is SNEGSKA (reference sequence). Trimming cost V 0 bases and J 4 bases, with 19 bases left between them. This CDR3 has 17 residues. DNA of the CDR3: TGCAGTGCTAGAGAAATCCCCGGGGCCCGATATTACAATGAGCAGTTCTTC. Translating it yields CSAREIPGARYYNEQFF.

This clonotype showed up just a few times. The gene calls are TRBV15 and TRBJ2-3, with D unclear. Germline CDR1 reads LNHNV; CDR2 reads YYDKDF (reference sequence). The V gene lost 4 bases and the J gene lost 2 bases, with 7 bases spanning the gap. The CDR3 loop spans 13 amino acids. In DNA, the CDR3 is TGTGCCACCAGCATGCAGGTCACAGATACGCAGTATTTT. It translates to CATSMQVTDTQYF.

This clonotype turned up a few times. The V and J genes are TRBV20-1 and TRBJ2-3; possibly TRBD2 for D (6 bases). V lost 1 base and J 6 bases, leaving 11 bases between the germline ends. This CDR3 region has 13 residues. The germline CDR1 and CDR2 sequences are DFQATT and SNEGSKA (reference sequence). The CDR3 loop is CSARGIGRDTQYF. CDR3 DNA sequence: TGCAGTGCTAGAGGGATAGGGAGGGATACGCAGTATTTT.

The chain combines TRBV6-1 with TRBJ1-1; D gene ambiguous. This CDR3 is 13 amino acids long. Germline CDR1 reads MNHNS; CDR2 reads SASEGT. The V gene lost 6 bases and the J gene lost 1 base, with 9 bases spanning the gap. The CDR3 sequence: CASSRQSNTEAFF. The CDR3 nucleotides read TGTGCCAGCAGCCGACAATCGAACACTGAAGCTTTCTTT.

This clonotype was counted only a few times. The chain is built from TRBV20-1 and TRBJ1-5; D possibly corresponds to TRBD1 (6 bases). This CDR3 has 14 residues. V dropped 3 bases and J dropped 5 bases, with 14 bases sitting between them. Germline V lookup: CDR1 DFQATT, CDR2 SNEGSKA (reference sequence). CDR3 DNA: TGCAGTGCTAGCACTGCAGGGGTCGATCAGCCCCAGCATTTT. Its protein product is CSASTAGVDQPQHF.

The chain employs TRBV12-3 or TRBV12-4 and TRBJ2-2, with 9 positions matching TRBD1. The CDR3 consists of 16 residues. Unmatched junction bases numbered 9, after V lost 4 bases and J lost 6 bases. CDR3 coding DNA: TGTGCCAGCAGTTCGGGACAGGGAAGGCCGGCCGGGGAGCTGTTTTTT. The encoded protein is CASSSGQGRPAGELFF.

The J gene is TRBJ1-1, the V gene TRBV4-1; D is perhaps TRBD1 (6 bases). Germline loops: CDR1 MGHRA, CDR2 YSYEKL. The CDR3 consists of 15 residues. V lost 0 bases and J lost 2, with 10 bases in between. The CDR3 coding sequence is TGCGCCAGCAGCCAAGAGAACAGGGCCAACACTGAAGCTTTCTTT. Amino acid sequence: CASSQENRANTEAFF.

The chain recombines TRBV7-2 with TRBJ2-7, with 7 bases aligning to TRBD2. From germline, CDR1 is SGHTA and CDR2 FQGNSA. This CDR3 is 16 amino acids long. V lost 2 bases and J lost 4; bases outside the gene matches: 11. The CDR3 protein is CASSLRLSGVGYEQYF. DNA for the CDR3: TGTGCCAGCAGCTTAAGGCTGAGCGGGGTGGGATACGAGCAGTACTTC.

This clonotype was observed a handful of times. The V and J genes are TRBV20-1 and TRBJ2-1, with TRBD1 matching over 7 bases. The V gene end was trimmed by 5 bases and the J gene end by 4 bases; junction bases not matched to a gene: 8. Germline-derived CDR1 and CDR2 are DFQATT and SNEGSKA (reference sequence). This CDR3 spans 14 amino acids. The chain's CDR3 is CSALPGQRYNEQFF. The CDR3 DNA sequence: TGCAGTGCTCTTCCGGGACAGAGGTACAATGAGCAGTTCTTC.

The CDR3 here is CASNLGGSGGARDTQYF. DNA of the CDR3: TGCGCCAGCAACCTGGGCGGTAGCGGGGGGGCCAGAGATACGCAGTATTTT. The chain employs TRBV5-1 and TRBJ2-3, with 11 bases fitting TRBD2. With 6 bases clipped from V and 5 bases from J, the junction kept 14 bases outside the gene matches. CDR3 length: 17 residues. Germline assignment: CDR1 SGHRS and CDR2 YFSETQ.

The V gene is TRBV12-3 or TRBV12-4, the J gene TRBJ2-1, with 9 positions matching TRBD2. The CDR3 spans 15 residues. V shed 8 bases, J shed 0 bases, and the junction held 5 bases outside the gene matches. As DNA, the CDR3 is TGTGCCAGCCGACTAGCGGATAGCTCCTACAATGAGCAGTTCTTC. Its protein product is CASRLADSSYNEQFF.

The chain couples TRBV5-1 to TRBJ2-3; D is perhaps TRBD1 or TRBD2 (5 bases each). Looked up from germline, CDR1 is SGHRS and CDR2 is YFSETQ. Trimming pared 2 bases from V and 0 bases from J, leaving 13 bases between. The CDR3 sequence is 16 residues long. The chain's CDR3 is CASSLPGPYSTDTQYF. In DNA, the CDR3 is TGCGCCAGCAGCTTACCGGGACCCTATAGCACAGATACGCAGTATTTT.

V and J are TRBV7-2 and TRBJ2-5; 13 bases agree with TRBD2. Trimming took 5 bases from V and 3 from J; bases not matched to a gene: 3. The CDR3 is 15 residues long. From germline, CDR1 is SGHTA and CDR2 FQGNSA. The CDR3 DNA reads as TGTGCCAGCAGCCAGGGACTAGCGGGGAAAGAGACCCAGTACTTC. Protein sequence: CASSQGLAGKETQYF.

The sample holds a few counts of this clonotype. J is TRBJ2-7 and V is TRBV7-7; D might be TRBD2 (5 bases). The length of the CDR3 is 15 residues. Between the trimmed V and J ends, which lost 1 base and 0 bases, there was a span of 10 bases. The germline CDR1 and CDR2 sequences are SSHAT and FNYEAQ (reference sequence). CDR3 nucleotide sequence: TGTGCCAGCAGCTTAGGGGTTGGGAGCTCCTACGAGCAGTACTTC. This translates into CASSLGVGSSYEQYF.

The chain recombines TRBV5-1 with TRBJ2-7; TRBD1 matches 9 bases. Germline values: CDR1 SGHRS, CDR2 YFSETQ. Germline trimming cut 7 bases from V and 4 bases from J; bases unmatched to any gene: 12. The CDR3 has 15 amino acids. The CDR3 here is CASYHSGQGFYEQYF. The CDR3 bases are TGCGCCAGCTACCATTCGGGACAGGGTTTTTACGAGCAGTACTTC.

The chain recombines TRBV29-1 with TRBJ2-1; D may be TRBD2 (6 bases). Germline lookup yields CDR1 SQVTM and CDR2 ANQGSEA. CDR3 length: 15 residues. The ends were cut back, 8 bases at V and 1 base at J, with 18 bases in the middle. CDR3 sequence reads: CSLNGGIESYNEQFF. The CDR3 region has the DNA TGCAGCCTTAATGGGGGGATAGAATCCTACAATGAGCAGTTCTTC.

The rearrangement joins TRBV29-1 to TRBJ1-5; the match to TRBD1 covers 8 bases. The CDR3 sequence is 13 residues long. The germline V gene encodes CDR1 SQVTM and CDR2 ANQGSEA. The trim removed 3 bases at V and 2 bases at J, leaving 0 bases unmatched. The CDR3 loop is CSVETGGNQPQHF. In nucleotides, the CDR3 is TGCAGCGTTGAGACAGGGGGCAATCAGCCCCAGCATTTT.

Only a few counts were recorded for this clonotype. The V call is TRBV12-3 or TRBV12-4, the J call TRBJ1-1, with D possibly matching TRBD1 (6 bases). The CDR3 is 14 amino acids. The germline V and J ends were trimmed by 1 base and 4 bases, with 10 bases remaining between them. The chain's CDR3 is CASSLDRAGTEAFF. The DNA of the CDR3 is TGTGCCAGCAGTTTAGACAGGGCGGGCACTGAAGCTTTCTTT.

This clonotype was seen more than once but under ten times. The CDR3 loop is CSAPGTGDTEAFF. Here the CDR3 DNA reads TGCAGTGCCCCGGGAACAGGGGACACTGAAGCTTTCTTT. This rearrangement joins TRBV20-1 to TRBJ1-1; TRBD1 agrees at 7 bases. The V segment lost 6 bases and the J segment 3 bases; nucleotides outside the gene matches: 7. The CDR3 totals 13 residues. Germline CDR1 is DFQATT and CDR2 is SNEGSKA (reference sequence).

The chain joins TRBV20-1 to TRBJ2-7, with D perhaps TRBD2 (6 bases). The ends were cut back, 3 bases at V and 3 bases at J, with 15 bases in the middle. Germline lookup yields CDR1 DFQATT and CDR2 SNEGSKA (reference sequence). This CDR3 comprises 14 residues. Written as DNA, the CDR3 is TGCAGTGCTAGTATGACTATCGGGGGCTACGAGCAGTACTTC. It is translated as CSASMTIGGYEQYF.

The chain employs TRBV6-2 or TRBV6-3 and TRBJ1-5; D is unresolved. The CDR3 has 15 amino acids. Germline CDR1 MNHEY, CDR2 SVGEGT. V lost 6 bases to trimming and J lost 0 bases, with 12 bases between them. The CDR3 bases are TGTGCCAGCAGCCTGGATGACCCTAGCAATCAGCCCCAGCATTTT. This codes for CASSLDDPSNQPQHF.